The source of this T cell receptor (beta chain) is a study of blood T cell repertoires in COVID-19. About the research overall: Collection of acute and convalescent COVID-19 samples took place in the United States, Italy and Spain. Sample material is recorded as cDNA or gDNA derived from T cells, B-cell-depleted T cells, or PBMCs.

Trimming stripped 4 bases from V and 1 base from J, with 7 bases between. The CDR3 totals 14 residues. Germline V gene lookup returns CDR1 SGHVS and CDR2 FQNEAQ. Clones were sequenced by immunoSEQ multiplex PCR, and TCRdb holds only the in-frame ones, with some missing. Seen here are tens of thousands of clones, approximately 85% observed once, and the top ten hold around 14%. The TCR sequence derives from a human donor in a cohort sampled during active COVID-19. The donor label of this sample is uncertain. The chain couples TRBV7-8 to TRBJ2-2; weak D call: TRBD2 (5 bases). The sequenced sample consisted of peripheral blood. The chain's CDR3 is CASSSRENTGELFF. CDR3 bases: TGTGCCAGCAGCTCCCGGGAGAACACCGGGGAGCTGTTTTTT.